This TCR beta chain comes out of a study of cytomegalovirus exposure and HLA in healthy donors. Whole-study results and caveats: The investigators catalogued 150 to 200 TCR beta chains as cytomegalovirus-associated. Follow-up analysis later connected one missense variant in DCLRE1C with trimming of TCR beta V- and J-genes. According to a later analysis, most TCR beta chains associated with CMV appeared HLA-restricted.

60 Vbeta and 13 Jbeta primers were used in PCR. The protocol was immunoSEQ multiplex PCR, while the TCRdb copy is restricted to in-frame clones and leaves out a portion. The sample contains about 130,000 clones, 8.5% of which appear only once. The study sampled nominally healthy donors, though unrecorded immune exposures were likely. This clone occurred a few times. The antigen is not known. The J segment lost 11 bases and the V segment lost 5 bases, leaving 7 bases of the junction unmatched. CDR3 length: 14 residues. The germline CDR1 and CDR2 sequences are LNHNV and YYDKDF (reference sequence). The rearrangement links TRBV15 to TRBJ1-4, with 11 nucleotides matching TRBD1. Sequenced input: PBMCs. The origin of this receptor is a man in his forties in good health and CMV-seronegative. CDR3 in amino acids: CATSRVRDRGKLFF. The DNA of the CDR3 is TGTGCCACCAGCCGCGTTAGGGACAGGGGGAAACTGTTTTTT.